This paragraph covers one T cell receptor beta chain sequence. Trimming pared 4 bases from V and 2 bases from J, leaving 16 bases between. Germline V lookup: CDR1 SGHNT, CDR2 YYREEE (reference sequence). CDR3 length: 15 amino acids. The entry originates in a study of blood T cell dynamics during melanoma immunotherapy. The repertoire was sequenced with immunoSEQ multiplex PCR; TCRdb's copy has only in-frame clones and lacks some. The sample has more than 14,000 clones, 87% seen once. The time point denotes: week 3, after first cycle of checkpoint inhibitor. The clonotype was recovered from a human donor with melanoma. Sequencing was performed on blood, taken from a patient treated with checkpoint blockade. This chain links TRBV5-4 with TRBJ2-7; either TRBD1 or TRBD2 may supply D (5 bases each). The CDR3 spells CASSAGTVGPYEQYF. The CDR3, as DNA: TGTGCCAGCAGCGCAGGGACGGTGGGGCCCTACGAGCAGTACTTC. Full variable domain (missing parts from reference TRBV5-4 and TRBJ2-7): ETGVTQSPTHLIKTRGQQVTLRCSSQSGHNTVSWYQQALGQGPQFIFQYYREEENGRGNFPPRFSGLQFPNYSSELNVNALELDDSALYLCASSAGTVGPYEQYFGPGTRLTVT.